These 19 T cell receptor beta chains came from one sample sequenced in a study of a mutant IDH1 vaccine in newly diagnosed glioma. The antigens for these receptors are not known. Stated time point: week 47, end of study. Each dose delivered 300 ug of mutant IDH1 20-mer peptide subcutaneously with imiquimod. Measured with immunoSEQ multiplex PCR; TCRdb has only the in-frame clones, and not every one. The table includes 90,000 to 100,000 clones, roughly 90% detected once. The source was PBMCs, collected from a glioma patient whose treatment included an IDH1 peptide vaccine. The receptors were gathered from a woman aged 45-60 years with glioma.

The chain has TRBV18 and TRBJ2-5, with TRBD1 identical over 7 bases. Germline CDR1 is KGHSH and CDR2 is LQKENI. This CDR3 comprises 14 residues. The trim removed 4 bases at V and 6 bases at J, leaving 8 bases unmatched. CDR3 nucleotides: TGTGCCAGCTCACTTGACAGGGCTATAAAGACCCAGTACTTC. Its protein is CASSLDRAIKTQYF.

This chain links TRBV27 with TRBJ2-7; TRBD1 aligns across 8 bases. Germline V gene sequence: CDR1 MNHEY, CDR2 SMNVEV (reference sequence). The J segment lost 3 bases and the V segment lost 1 base, leaving 8 bases of the junction unmatched. The CDR3 consists of 16 residues. The CDR3: CASSLWGQAPFYEQYF. CDR3 nucleotides: TGTGCCAGCAGTTTATGGGGACAGGCGCCCTTCTACGAGCAGTACTTC.

There are a few counts of this clone. V gene TRBV11-2 combines with J gene TRBJ1-6; 7 bases line up with TRBD1. Germline V CDR1 and CDR2: SGHAT, FQNNGV. Unmatched junction bases numbered 6, after V lost 6 bases and J lost 7 bases. The CDR3 is 14 residues long. CDR3 in amino acids: CASRAQGKNSPLHF. The CDR3 DNA follows: TGTGCCAGCAGGGCACAGGGGAAGAATTCACCCCTCCACTTT.

In the case of this clone: Different DNA sequences within this sample yield the same CDR3. V gene TRBV5-6 combines with J gene TRBJ2-6; D uncertain. The length of the CDR3 is 15 residues. The germline V and J ends were trimmed by 4 bases and 1 base, with 9 bases remaining between them. CDR1 is SGHDT and CDR2 is YYEEEE in the germline V gene. The CDR3 region is CASSLGVSGANVLTF. Written as DNA, the CDR3 is TGTGCCAGCAGCCTAGGAGTGTCTGGGGCCAACGTCCTGACTTTC. Full variable domain (missing parts from reference TRBV5-6 and TRBJ2-6): DAGVTQSPTHLIKTRGQQVTLRCSPKSGHDTVSWYQQALGQGPQFIFQYYEEEERQRGNFPDRFSGHQFPNYSSELNVNALLLGDSALYLCASSLGVSGANVLTFGAGSRLTVL.

The chain employs TRBV27 and TRBJ2-7; 12 bases fit TRBD2. This CDR3 spans 15 amino acids. The V segment lost 5 bases and the J segment 1 base; nucleotides outside the gene matches: 3. Germline lookup yields CDR1 MNHEY and CDR2 SMNVEV (reference sequence). This chain's CDR3 is CASSRGTSGSYEQYF. CDR3 nucleotides: TGTGCCAGCAGTCGGGGGACTAGCGGGTCCTACGAGCAGTACTTC.

The CDR3 DNA reads TGTGCCAGCAGTTTAGGGACAGGGGGCACCGGGGAGCTGTTTTTT. It yields the protein CASSLGTGGTGELFF. The chain employs TRBV27 and TRBJ2-2, with 11 bases identical to TRBD1. The V and J ends lost 2 bases and 4 bases, in that order; junction bases with no gene match: 0. This CDR3 contains 15 residues. CDR1 is MNHEY, CDR2 SMNVEV, per germline (reference sequence).

V usage is TRBV20-1 and J usage is TRBJ1-2, with D possibly matching TRBD1 (6 bases). The CDR3 has 11 amino acids. Germline CDR1 is DFQATT and CDR2 is SNEGSKA (reference sequence). With 0 bases removed from V and 7 bases from J, the gap between germline ends came to 6 bases. The CDR3 sequence: CSAREGAGYTF. In DNA, the CDR3 is TGCAGTGCTAGAGAGGGGGCTGGCTACACCTTC.

This sequence joins TRBV13 and TRBJ2-6, with 8 bases lining up with TRBD1. The junction had 1 base not matched to a gene; V was cut back by 2 bases and J by 4 bases. The CDR3 consists of 15 residues. Germline CDR1 is PRHDT and CDR2 is FYEKMQ (reference sequence). The CDR3 coding sequence is TGTGCCAGCAGCTTACAGGGGGCCGGGGCCAACGTCCTGACTTTC. Its protein is CASSLQGAGANVLTF. Looking up the rest from reference TRBV13 and TRBJ2-6 gives the full variable domain: AAGVIQSPRHLIKEKRETATLKCYPIPRHDTVYWYQQGPGQDPQFLISFYEKMQSDKGSIPDRFSAQQFSDYHSELNMSSLELGDSALYFCASSLQGAGANVLTFGAGSRLTVL.

The chain carries TRBV7-8 and TRBJ2-1; D may be TRBD2 (6 bases). The CDR3 is 14 amino acids. V was trimmed by 2 bases and J by 6 bases, leaving 11 bases between them. Germline V CDR1 and CDR2: SGHVS, FQNEAQ. The CDR3 sequence is CASSLRRGSNEQFF. The CDR3 DNA is TGTGCCAGCAGCTTACGGCGGGGCAGCAATGAGCAGTTCTTC.

CDR3 in DNA: TGTGCCAGCAGCCCGAGGACAGCCAGCTCCTACGAGCAGTACTTC. It encodes CASSPRTASSYEQYF. The chain is built from TRBV9 and TRBJ2-7; TRBD1 might be the D (6 bases). The CDR3 contains 15 residues. Trimming took off 4 bases at V and 0 bases at J, with 14 bases between the two ends. Germline loops: CDR1 SGDLS, CDR2 YYNGEE.

V is TRBV7-8 and J is TRBJ2-1; 8 nucleotides agree with TRBD1. Losses at the gene ends were 2 bases for V and 9 bases for J; bases not matched to a gene: 12. Germline V lookup: CDR1 SGHVS, CDR2 FQNEAQ. The CDR3 is 16 residues long. The CDR3 region has the DNA TGTGCCAGCAGCTTAAACGGCCAGGGGGCACTAGGTGAGCAGTTCTTC. Translation gives CASSLNGQGALGEQFF.

The J gene is TRBJ2-4, the V gene TRBV7-9, with 7 bases identical to TRBD1. The length of the CDR3 is 14 residues. J was trimmed by 6 bases and V by 5 bases; bases with no gene match: 7. The germline CDR1 and CDR2 sequences are SEHNR and FQNEAQ (reference sequence). The CDR3 bases are TGTGCCAGCAGCCCCCAATCAGGGGGAAACATTCAGTACTTC. It codes for CASSPQSGGNIQYF.

The rearrangement links TRBV7-2 to TRBJ1-2, with D unclear. This CDR3 contains 15 residues. V was shortened by 1 base and J by 4 bases, with 13 bases between the two germline ends. Per germline, CDR1 SGHTA and CDR2 FQGNSA. In DNA form, the CDR3 reads TGTGCCAGCAGCTTAGGGGTGGTGCCAAGCTATGGCTACACCTTC. Translated, it gives CASSLGVVPSYGYTF. The entire variable domain, with the rest obtained from reference TRBV7-2 and TRBJ1-2, is as follows: GAGVSQSPSNKVTEKGKDVELRCDPISGHTALYWYRQSLGQGLEFLIYFQGNSAPDKSGLPSDRFSAERTGGSVSTLTIQRTQQEDSAVYLCASSLGVVPSYGYTFGSGTRLTVV.

A few counts support this clone. The chain joins TRBV7-9 to TRBJ1-5; 11 nucleotides align to TRBD1. The CDR3 spans 16 residues. Germline CDR1 SEHNR, CDR2 FQNEAQ (reference sequence). The ends lost 5 bases at V and 0 bases at J; junction bases unmatched: 3. CDR3 in DNA: TGTGCCAGCAGCCAAGGGACAGGGGGTAGCAATCAGCCCCAGCATTTT. Amino acids: CASSQGTGGSNQPQHF.

The rearrangement uses TRBV6-5 and TRBJ2-7, with a tentative D call TRBD2 (5 bases). V was cut by 2 bases and J by 5 bases, with 10 bases left in between. This CDR3 comprises 13 residues. Germline V gives CDR1 MNHEY, CDR2 SVGAGI. The CDR3 bases are TGTGCCAGCAGTTACACCGGGCGGGACGAGCAGTACTTC. Protein: CASSYTGRDEQYF.

This rearrangement joins TRBV6-1 to TRBJ2-1, with D tentatively TRBD2 (5 bases). The CDR3 has 14 amino acids. The germline gives CDR1 MNHNS, CDR2 SASEGT. V was cut by 3 bases and J by 7 bases, with 13 bases left in between. The CDR3 DNA reads as TGTGCCAGCAGTGAGGTGGGAGTGCGGAATGAGCAGTTCTTC. Protein product: CASSEVGVRNEQFF.

The gene calls are TRBV6-1 and TRBJ1-2; D gene ambiguous. The germline CDR1 and CDR2 sequences are MNHNS and SASEGT. With 5 bases removed from V and 4 bases from J, the gap between germline ends came to 8 bases. The CDR3 is 12 residues long. In DNA, the CDR3 is TGTGCCAGCAGTCCCCGTACCTATGGCTACACCTTC. Encoded protein: CASSPRTYGYTF.

J is TRBJ2-7 and V is TRBV7-2, with 12 bases fitting TRBD2. CDR3 length equals 15 residues. In germline, CDR1 is SGHTA, CDR2 FQGNSA. Germline trimming cut 5 bases from V and 0 bases from J; bases unmatched to any gene: 2. The CDR3 bases are TGTGCCAGCAGCCCGACTAGCGGGAGCTCCTACGAGCAGTACTTC. Protein product: CASSPTSGSSYEQYF.

DNA for the CDR3: TGTGCCAGCAGTTTGCAGCTGGGGCGGCCTAATTCCTACGAGCAGTACTTC. The encoded protein is CASSLQLGRPNSYEQYF. The chain is built from TRBV28 and TRBJ2-7; possibly TRBD1 for D (5 bases). Germline V gives CDR1 MDHEN, CDR2 SYDVKM. V was shortened by 3 bases and J by 1 base, with 19 bases between the two germline ends. CDR3 length equals 17 residues.